This paragraph covers one T cell receptor beta chain sequence. This CDR3 contains 16 residues. CDR1 is SQVTM and CDR2 is ANQGSEA in the germline V gene. Trimming removed 4 bases from V and 0 bases from J, with 16 bases in between. This sample stems from a study of blood T cell repertoires in COVID-19. At the level of the study: Sites across the United States, Italy and Spain contributed samples from acute and convalescent COVID-19.

Recruitment covered about two dozen US areas and drew participants whose ages spanned roughly 18 to 89 years. Repertoires were generated with immunoSEQ multiplex PCR, while TCRdb's copy carries only in-frame clones and drops some. The data hold 120,000 to 150,000 clones, with around 87% observed a single time. The receptor comes from a woman aged 40 to 55 who had been exposed to COVID-19. The chain recombines TRBV29-1 with TRBJ2-1, with D possibly TRBD2 on 5 matching bases. Sequencing input: PBMCs or T cells enriched from blood (not recorded which). CDR3 coding DNA: TGCAGCGTTGGAGGCCAGGTGGGGAGCTCCTACAATGAGCAGTTCTTC. This translates into CSVGGQVGSSYNEQFF.